The entry below gives a single T cell receptor (beta chain) sequence along with its context. Antigen specificity is unknown. Germline lookup yields CDR1 SGHVS and CDR2 FQNEAQ. This CDR3 spans 15 amino acids. Trimming removed 5 bases from V and 3 bases from J, with 14 bases in between. Time point: baseline, week 1 (first vaccination visit). Stated treatment: pre-vaccination baseline after standard-of-care therapy. These data belong to a study of a mutant IDH1 vaccine in newly diagnosed glioma. In the study overall: Treated individuals were approximately 62% male and roughly 40% female, averaging roughly 39 years of age. It was radiotherapy, temozolomide, or both that patients received previously, with most receiving both.

Here immunoSEQ multiplex PCR was the method, and the copy in TCRdb shows in-frame clones only, minus some. This sample yields 20,000 to 25,000 clones, of which 70% to 85% are seen a single time; 5% to 6% belongs to the top ten. Findings and limits, study-wide: Seemingly, pseudoprogression had no relation to changes in the top peripheral T cell clonotypes. Patients showed vaccine-induced immune responses at a rate of 80% to 95%.

This sample comprised PBMCs, obtained from a glioma patient treated with radiotherapy, temozolomide or both. This TCR was recovered from a man in his forties with glioma. The chain carries TRBV7-8 and TRBJ1-5; D gene unclear. CDR3 sequence reads: CASSPLLGFNQPQHF. Here the CDR3 DNA reads TGTGCCAGCAGCCCATTGTTAGGGTTCAATCAGCCCCAGCATTTT. The whole variable domain, remainder taken from reference TRBV7-8 and TRBJ1-5, is GAGVSQSPRYKVAKRGQDVALRCDPISGHVSLFWYQQALGQGPEFLTYFQNEAQLDKSGLPSDRFFAERPEGSVSTLKIQRTQQEDSAVYLCASSPLLGFNQPQHFGDGTRLSIL.